Below are 29 T cell receptor beta chains sequenced from a single sample in a study of blood T cell repertoires in COVID-19. Libraries were prepared by immunoSEQ multiplex PCR; TCRdb keeps only in-frame clonotypes and omits some of them. The sample has under 150,000 clones, about four fifths seen once. Sequencing was done on a sample of peripheral blood. Receptors were obtained from a woman aged 40 to 50 with acute or convalescent COVID-19.

The chain combines TRBV12-3 or TRBV12-4 with TRBJ1-1, with no clear D. CDR3 length: 13 residues. Trimming stripped 3 bases from V and 0 bases from J, with 5 bases between. For the CDR3, the DNA is TGTGCCAGCAGTTTTTATCTGAACACTGAAGCTTTCTTT. Protein product: CASSFYLNTEAFF.

The genes are TRBV28 and TRBJ2-7; 7 nucleotides match TRBD2. Trimming removed 5 bases from V and 0 bases from J; junction bases left unmatched: 7. Germline V gene data show CDR1 as MDHEN and CDR2 as SYDVKM. There are 15 residues in the CDR3. The CDR3 sequence is CASSGGSSSSYEQYF. In DNA form, the CDR3 reads TGTGCCAGCAGTGGCGGGAGTTCTAGCTCCTACGAGCAGTACTTC.

The rearrangement uses TRBV3-1 (or the pseudogene TRBV3-2) and TRBJ1-2; D gene ambiguous. The CDR3 covers 14 residues. Between the trimmed V and J ends, which lost 3 bases and 4 bases, there was a span of 12 bases. Germline CDR1 LGHDT, CDR2 YNNKEL (reference sequence). The CDR3 here is CASSQNTASYGYTF. In DNA, the CDR3 is TGTGCCAGCAGCCAGAACACAGCCTCCTATGGCTACACCTTC.

J is TRBJ1-3 and V is TRBV13; D is possibly TRBD1 (6 bases). The germline V and J ends were trimmed by 3 bases and 2 bases, with 11 bases remaining between them. The germline V gene has CDR1 PRHDT and CDR2 FYEKMQ (reference sequence). This CDR3 is built from 15 residues. CDR3 in amino acids: CASSLDSKPGNTIYF. The CDR3, as DNA: TGTGCCAGCAGCTTGGACAGCAAACCTGGAAACACCATATATTTT.

A single count supports this clone. This chain links TRBV20-1 with TRBJ1-1; D not resolved. This CDR3 has 11 residues. Germline CDR1 DFQATT, CDR2 SNEGSKA (reference sequence). The ends were cut back, 3 bases at V and 3 bases at J, with 5 bases in the middle. This chain's CDR3 is CSASRDTEAFF. CDR3 in DNA: TGCAGTGCTAGTCGAGACACTGAAGCTTTCTTT.

The chain carries TRBV19 and TRBJ1-1; D gene ambiguous. The CDR3 sequence is 13 residues long. V gave up 4 bases and J gave up 5 bases, with 11 bases separating them. The germline V gene encodes CDR1 LNHDA and CDR2 SQIVND (reference sequence). The CDR3 bases are TGTGCCAGTAGTAAGGAGGCTCGGACTGAAGCTTTCTTT. Translating gives CASSKEARTEAFF. Variable domain in full (rest from reference TRBV19 and TRBJ1-1): DGGITQSPKYLFRKEGQNVTLSCEQNLNHDAMYWYRQDPGQGLRLIYYSQIVNDFQKGDIAEGYSVSREKKESFPLTVTSAQKNPTAFYLCASSKEARTEAFFGQGTRLTVV.

The rearrangement links TRBV25-1 to TRBJ1-3; no reliable D call. With 0 bases removed from V and 4 bases from J, the gap between germline ends came to 4 bases. The CDR3 has 13 amino acids. Per the germline V gene, CDR1 is MGHDK and CDR2 is SYGVNS. CDR3 in DNA: TGTGCCAGCAGTGAATACGGGGGAAACACCATATATTTT. Protein sequence: CASSEYGGNTIYF.

The chain employs TRBV5-1 and TRBJ1-4; D remains unclear. Between the trimmed V and J ends, which lost 2 bases and 2 bases, there was a span of 7 bases. CDR1 is SGHRS and CDR2 is YFSETQ in the germline V gene. The CDR3 loop spans 14 amino acids. The CDR3 DNA reads as TGCGCCAGCAGCTTTTTCAGTACTAATGAAAAACTGTTTTTT. It yields the protein CASSFFSTNEKLFF.

The chain joins TRBV2 to TRBJ1-1, with 7 bases matching TRBD1. This CDR3 contains 14 residues. Germline V CDR1 and CDR2: SNHLY, FYNNEI. Germline trimming cut 4 bases from V and 8 bases from J; bases unmatched to any gene: 10. The CDR3 reads CASSGRGRNSEAFF. CDR3 in DNA: TGTGCCAGCAGTGGGAGGGGGCGGAATTCCGAAGCTTTCTTT.

The J gene is TRBJ1-6, the V gene TRBV7-9; TRBD1 might be the D (5 bases). The CDR3 has 15 residues. Trimming took off 1 base at V and 11 bases at J, with 15 bases between the two ends. CDR1 and CDR2 (germline): SEHNR, FQNEAQ (reference sequence). CDR3 coding DNA: TGTGCCAGCAGCTTAGATGGGCAGGGAGGTACACCCCTCCACTTT. Protein product: CASSLDGQGGTPLHF.

The CDR3 loop reads CASSVQGDTEAFF. The CDR3 DNA reads as TGTGCCAGCAGCGTACAGGGTGACACTGAAGCTTTCTTT. The J gene is TRBJ1-1, the V gene TRBV3-1 (or the pseudogene TRBV3-2); TRBD1 is a possible D gene (6 bases). This CDR3 spans 13 amino acids. CDR1 is LGHDT, CDR2 YNNKEL, per germline (reference sequence). V gave up 5 bases and J gave up 3 bases, with 10 bases separating them.

The J gene is TRBJ1-3, the V gene TRBV15, with 11 bases that match TRBD1. CDR1 and CDR2 (germline): LNHNV, YYDKDF (reference sequence). The CDR3 is 17 residues long. J was trimmed by 1 base and V by 3 bases; bases with no gene match: 5. Here the CDR3 DNA reads TGTGCCACCAGCAGGTGGGACAGGGGGAGGTCTGGAAACACCATATATTTT. This codes for CATSRWDRGRSGNTIYF.

The chain joins TRBV6-5 to TRBJ2-7; 7 bases agree with TRBD2. V trimming: 6 bases; J trimming: 3 bases; junction bases outside the gene matches: 5. The CDR3 sequence is 13 residues long. Germline-derived CDR1 and CDR2 are MNHEY and SVGAGI. The chain's CDR3 is CASSRDYSYEQYF. The CDR3 region has the DNA TGTGCCAGCAGCCGGGACTACAGCTACGAGCAGTACTTC.

V gene TRBV6-1 combines with J gene TRBJ1-6, with D perhaps TRBD1 (6 bases). Germline CDR1 is MNHNS and CDR2 is SASEGT. V dropped 5 bases and J dropped 10 bases, with 12 bases sitting between them. The CDR3 covers 13 residues. CDR3 DNA: TGTGCCAGCAGTTCTAGGACAGAATCACCCCTCCACTTT. Translation: CASSSRTESPLHF.

The chain has TRBV7-9 and TRBJ1-5; a weak D match, TRBD1 (6 bases). Trimming stripped 1 base from V and 3 bases from J, with 10 bases between. Germline CDR1 reads SEHNR; CDR2 reads FQNEAQ (reference sequence). The CDR3 runs 15 residues. The CDR3 sequence is CASSLVGQLNQPQHF. The CDR3 coding sequence is TGTGCCAGCAGCTTAGTCGGACAGCTCAATCAGCCCCAGCATTTT.

This clone was counted once. The chain has TRBV30 and TRBJ1-1; no clear D gene. V was clipped by 3 bases and J by 5 bases, with 19 bases between them. Germline V gene data show CDR1 as GTSNPN and CDR2 as SVGIG (reference sequence). The CDR3 has 15 residues. CDR3 sequence (DNA): TGTGCCTGGAGGGCCTCCGGGATTGGTTATACTGAAGCTTTCTTT. The encoded protein is CAWRASGIGYTEAFF.

The chain uses TRBV4-1 and TRBJ2-6, with TRBD1 identical over 8 bases. V lost 3 bases to trimming and J lost 5 bases; unmatched junction nucleotides: 6. The germline V gene has CDR1 MGHRA and CDR2 YSYEKL. This CDR3 is 16 amino acids long. The CDR3 DNA reads as TGCGCCAGCAGCCAGGTGACAGGGGCGTGGGCCAACGTCCTGACTTTC. Residues: CASSQVTGAWANVLTF.

The chain has TRBV11-2 and TRBJ2-5; D unclear. The CDR3 totals 14 residues. Trimming removed 4 bases at V and 4 bases at J, with 13 bases between. Germline V lookup: CDR1 SGHAT, CDR2 FQNNGV. The CDR3 DNA reads TGTGCCAGCAGCTACGTAACTCCCCGAGAGACCCAGTACTTC. Its protein is CASSYVTPRETQYF.

This sequence joins TRBV10-3 and TRBJ2-1; D gene unclear. CDR3 length: 15 amino acids. The germline V and J ends were trimmed by 7 bases and 2 bases, with 15 bases remaining between them. Germline-derived CDR1 and CDR2 are ENHRY and SYGVKD. CDR3 loop: CAITSLDNAYNEQFF. Here the CDR3 DNA reads TGTGCCATCACCTCATTAGATAACGCCTACAATGAGCAGTTCTTC.

The chain couples TRBV6-2 or TRBV6-3 to TRBJ1-1; possibly TRBD1 for D (5 bases). This CDR3 contains 14 residues. Trimming left V 4 bases short and J 3 bases short, with 12 bases between. Germline CDR1 reads MNHEY; CDR2 reads SVGEGT. The chain's CDR3 is CASSFQEGYTEAFF. The CDR3, as DNA: TGTGCCAGCAGTTTCCAGGAGGGGTACACTGAAGCTTTCTTT.

The chain is built from TRBV18 and TRBJ1-2; weak D call: TRBD1 (6 bases). This CDR3 has 13 residues. Germline assignment: CDR1 KGHSH and CDR2 LQKENI. V gave up 3 bases and J gave up 5 bases, with 10 bases separating them. This CDR3 is CASSPGTYYGYTF. Here the CDR3 DNA reads TGTGCCAGCTCACCCGGGACATATTATGGCTACACCTTC.

The chain combines TRBV11-2 with TRBJ1-2, with D possibly TRBD1 on 5 matching bases. Germline loops: CDR1 SGHAT, CDR2 FQNNGV. V was clipped by 3 bases and J by 4 bases, with 9 bases between them. This CDR3 has 13 amino acids. This CDR3 is CASSLTGVYGYTF. Here the CDR3 DNA reads TGTGCCAGCAGCTTGACGGGGGTCTATGGCTACACCTTC.

This clone has only one observation. The chain has TRBV4-1 and TRBJ1-1, with TRBD1 matching 8 bases. The ends lost 3 bases at V and 5 bases at J; junction bases unmatched: 8. Germline V lookup: CDR1 MGHRA, CDR2 YSYEKL. The CDR3 covers 15 residues. The CDR3 sequence is CASSHNQGARTEAFF. Written as DNA, the CDR3 is TGCGCCAGCAGCCATAATCAGGGGGCGCGAACTGAAGCTTTCTTT.

V is TRBV9 and J is TRBJ2-6; D is ambiguous. CDR1 and CDR2 (germline): SGDLS, YYNGEE. Trimming left V 4 bases short and J 2 bases short, with 16 bases between. The CDR3 runs 17 residues. The CDR3 nucleotides read TGTGCCAGCAGCCAACAATCTCAGGTTCCTGGGGCCAACGTCCTGACTTTC. Its protein is CASSQQSQVPGANVLTF.

The CDR3 reads CASNVIRVSGNTIYF. CDR3 DNA sequence: TGTGCCAGCAACGTTATCAGGGTCTCTGGAAACACCATATATTTT. The V and J genes are TRBV9 and TRBJ1-3; TRBD1 is a possible D gene (5 bases). Trimming shortened V by 6 bases and J by 0 bases, and 13 bases separated the two germline ends. The CDR3 has 15 amino acids. From germline, CDR1 is SGDLS and CDR2 YYNGEE. Full variable domain (rest looked up from reference TRBV9 and TRBJ1-3): DSGVTQTPKHLITATGQRVTLRCSPRSGDLSVYWYQQSLDQGLQFLIQYYNGEERAKGNILERFSAQQFPDLHSELNLSSLELGDSALYFCASNVIRVSGNTIYFGEGSWLTVV.

The chain recombines TRBV7-9 with TRBJ1-3; 10 positions agree with TRBD1. The CDR3 is 16 residues long. Trimming at V came to 10 bases and at J to 0 bases, leaving 9 bases not matched to a gene. Germline-derived CDR1 and CDR2 are SEHNR and FQNEAQ (reference sequence). The DNA of the CDR3 is TGTGCCACTCCGCCGGGACAGGGGATCTCTGGAAACACCATATATTTT. Translation: CATPPGQGISGNTIYF.

This clone was counted only a few times. The chain is built from TRBV7-9 and TRBJ1-6, with TRBD1 as a possible D gene (6 bases). The CDR3 has 14 amino acids. Deletions cut 2 bases from V and 8 bases from J, with 10 bases between. Germline-derived CDR1 and CDR2 are SEHNR and FQNEAQ (reference sequence). CDR3 loop: CASSLQGHDSPLHF. The DNA for the CDR3 is TGTGCCAGCAGCTTACAGGGGCATGATTCACCCCTCCACTTT.

The chain uses TRBV29-1 and TRBJ2-6; TRBD2 matches 8 bases. The junction had 9 bases not matched to a gene; V was cut back by 6 bases and J by 2 bases. The CDR3 length is 16 residues. CDR1 and CDR2 (germline): SQVTM, ANQGSEA. CDR3 in DNA: TGCAGCGTCGGAAGAGCGGGGGAAACTGGGGCCAACGTCCTGACTTTC. This encodes CSVGRAGETGANVLTF.

This chain joins TRBV24-1 and TRBJ1-2; possible D gene TRBD1, 5 bases. CDR1 and CDR2 (germline): KGHDR, SFDVKD. The CDR3 is 12 amino acids. V dropped 4 bases and J dropped 4 bases, with 6 bases sitting between them. The CDR3 loop is CATSDGGYGYTF. As DNA, the CDR3 is TGTGCCACCAGTGACGGGGGCTATGGCTACACCTTC.